This entry is about one TCR beta chain. The antigen is undetermined. Libraries were prepared by immunoSEQ multiplex PCR; TCRdb keeps only in-frame clonotypes and omits some of them. The sample shows 25,000 to 35,000 clones, about 90% of them seen only once. This entry comes from a study of a mutant IDH1 vaccine in newly diagnosed glioma. Across the study: Patients began vaccination 4-6 weeks after radiotherapy alone, or with temozolomide cycles. Of treated patients, approximately 62% were men and roughly 40% women, averaging around 40 years. Standard pretreatment was either radiotherapy, temozolomide, or, for most, radiochemotherapy with temozolomide. Study-wide findings and caveats: Immune responses induced by the vaccine were seen in 93.3% of patients, spanning multiple MHC alleles.

CDR3 length: 16 residues. Trimming took off 6 bases at V and 0 bases at J, with 16 bases between the two ends. The germline V gene has CDR1 MDHEN and CDR2 SYDVKM. Time point meaning: week 5, during vaccination. In every dose of vaccine, 300 ug of mutant IDH1 20-mer peptide was given alongside topical imiquimod. Sequenced here: PBMCs, sampled from a glioma patient whose treatment included an IDH1 peptide vaccine. The rearrangement uses TRBV28 and TRBJ2-3, with D hard to call. The receptor was isolated from a man aged 18 to 30 with glioma. The CDR3 DNA follows: TGTGCCAGCAGACGCCTCGGCCCCGTTAGCACAGATACGCAGTATTTT. Residues: CASRRLGPVSTDTQYF.